The T cell receptor (beta chain) under discussion was sequenced for a study of T cells after yellow fever vaccination. Study results and caveats: Clones that expanded after primary vaccination mostly reappeared after the booster (just under 98% CD4, approximately 89% CD8). On re-exposure, the response was weaker but peaked faster, at day 5 versus 15.

With 1 base removed from V and 0 bases from J, the gap between germline ends came to 7 bases. This CDR3 has 15 residues. Germline values: CDR1 SGHTA, CDR2 FQGNSA. TCRdb called the 5' RACE reads again in MiXCR, with one record for every CDR3 protein. The sample contains 550,000 or so distinct CDR3 sequences, 19% of which appear only once. This clonotype was recorded only once. Its antigen is unknown. The chain has TRBV7-2 and TRBJ1-5; D unclear. The sequence was collected from a man younger than 45 who received the YFV17D yellow fever vaccine. The sequencing used PBMCs, collected 15 days after the yellow fever booster vaccination. The CDR3 protein is CASSLVVNSNQPQHF. CDR3 DNA: TGTGCCAGCAGCTTAGTTGTGAATAGCAATCAGCCCCAGCATTTT.